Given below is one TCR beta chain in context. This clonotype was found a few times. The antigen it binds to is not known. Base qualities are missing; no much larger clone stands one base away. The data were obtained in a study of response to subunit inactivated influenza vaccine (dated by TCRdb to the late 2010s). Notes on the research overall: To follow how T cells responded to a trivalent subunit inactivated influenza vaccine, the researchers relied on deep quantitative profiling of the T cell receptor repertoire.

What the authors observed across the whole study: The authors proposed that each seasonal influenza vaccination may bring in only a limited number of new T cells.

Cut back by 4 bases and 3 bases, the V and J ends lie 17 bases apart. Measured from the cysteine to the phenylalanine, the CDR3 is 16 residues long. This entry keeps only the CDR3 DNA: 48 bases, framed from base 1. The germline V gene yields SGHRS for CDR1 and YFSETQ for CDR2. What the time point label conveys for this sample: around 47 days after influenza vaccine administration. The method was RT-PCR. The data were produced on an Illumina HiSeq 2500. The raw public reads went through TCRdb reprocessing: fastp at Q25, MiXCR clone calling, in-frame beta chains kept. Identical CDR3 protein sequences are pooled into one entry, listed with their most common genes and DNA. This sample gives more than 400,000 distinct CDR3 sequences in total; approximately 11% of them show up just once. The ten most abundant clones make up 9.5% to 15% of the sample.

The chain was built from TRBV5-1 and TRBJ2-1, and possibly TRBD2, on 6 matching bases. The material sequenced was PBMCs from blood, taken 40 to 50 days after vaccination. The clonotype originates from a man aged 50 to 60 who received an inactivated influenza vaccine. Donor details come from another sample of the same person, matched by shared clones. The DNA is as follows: TGCGCCAGCAGCACCAACCGGCGGGGCCGCTACAATGAGCAGTTCTTC. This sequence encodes CASSTNRRGRYNEQFF.